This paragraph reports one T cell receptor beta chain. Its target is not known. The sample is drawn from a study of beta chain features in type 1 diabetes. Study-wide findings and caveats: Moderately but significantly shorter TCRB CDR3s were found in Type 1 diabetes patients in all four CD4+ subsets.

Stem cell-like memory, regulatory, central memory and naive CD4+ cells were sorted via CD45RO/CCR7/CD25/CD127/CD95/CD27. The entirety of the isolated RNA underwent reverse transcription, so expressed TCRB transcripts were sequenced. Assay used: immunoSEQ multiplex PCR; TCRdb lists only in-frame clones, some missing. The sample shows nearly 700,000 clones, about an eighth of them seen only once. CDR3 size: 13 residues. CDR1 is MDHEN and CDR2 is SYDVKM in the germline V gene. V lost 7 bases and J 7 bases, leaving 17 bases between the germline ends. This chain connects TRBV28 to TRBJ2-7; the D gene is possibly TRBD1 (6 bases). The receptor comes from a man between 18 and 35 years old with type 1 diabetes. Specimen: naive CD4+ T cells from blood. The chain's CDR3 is CASIPTGFGEQYF. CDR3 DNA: TGTGCCAGCATCCCGACAGGTTTTGGGGAGCAGTACTTC. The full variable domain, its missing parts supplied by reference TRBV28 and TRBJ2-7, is DVKVTQSSRYLVKRTGEKVFLECVQDMDHENMFWYRQDPGLGLRLIYFSYDVKMKEKGDIPEGYSVSREKKERFSLILESASTNQTSMYLCASIPTGFGEQYFGPGTRLTVT.